A selection of T cell receptor beta chains follows, all from one sample in a study of blood T cells in healthy people across ages. TCRdb analysed the 5' RACE reads with MiXCR anew, one entry per CDR3 protein. The table has 1.5 million to 2 million distinct CDR3 sequences, 28% seen once. Sequenced material: blood. These receptors were collected from a woman aged 25 to 45 in good health. CDR3s include the opening cysteine and the closing phenylalanine or tryptophan. D genes are given only for firm matches. Some rows mark clone size as missing; the rest say once, few, many or name a class of expanded clone.

D: -; V: TRBV2; size: -; J: TRBJ1-5; DNA: TGTGCCAGCAGTGGATATTGGGGCAGGGGCAATCAGCCCCAGCATTTT; CDR3: CASSGYWGRGNQPQHF
D: TRBD1; V: TRBV7-2; size: few; J: TRBJ1-4; DNA: TGTGCCAGCAGCTTAGAGGGACAGGCTAATGAAAAACTGTTTTTT; CDR3: CASSLEGQANEKLFF
D: TRBD2; V: TRBV20-1; size: -; J: TRBJ2-1; DNA: TGCAGTGCTAGAGCGAGGACTAGAGGTTATGAGCAGTTCTTC; CDR3: CSARARTRGYEQFF
D: -; V: TRBV5-1; size: few; J: TRBJ2-1; DNA: TGCGCCAGCAGCTTGGCCCCACAGCGCTCCTACAATGAGCAGTTCTTC; CDR3: CASSLAPQRSYNEQFF
D: -; V: TRBV15; size: -; J: TRBJ1-2; DNA: TGTGCCACCAGCAGAGGGGGAGTCTATGGCTACACCTTC; CDR3: CATSRGGVYGYTF
D: TRBD1; V: TRBV18; size: -; J: TRBJ1-2; DNA: TGTGCCAGCTCTCGGGACGGACAGGGCACCTTC; CDR3: CASSRDGQGTF
D: -; V: TRBV12-3/TRBV12-4; size: many; J: TRBJ2-1; DNA: TGTGCCAGCAGTGCGCAGACGTACAATGAGCAGTTCTTC; CDR3: CASSAQTYNEQFF
D: TRBD2; V: TRBV24-1; size: -; J: TRBJ2-3; DNA: TGTGCCACCAGTGACACGCCCGGACTAGCGGGGACAGATACGCAGTATTTT; CDR3: CATSDTPGLAGTDTQYF
D: -; V: TRBV3-1; size: few; J: TRBJ2-4; DNA: TGTGCCAGCAGCCCCCTCGCCCGAGGTTCCGAAAACATTCAGTACTTC; CDR3: CASSPLARGSENIQYF
D: TRBD1; V: TRBV27; size: -; J: TRBJ2-3; DNA: TGTGCCAGCTTTGGGGCCAACCGACAGGGTTTAAGGGCAGATACGCAGTATTTT; CDR3: CASFGANRQGLRADTQYF
D: -; V: TRBV14; size: -; J: TRBJ2-1; DNA: TGTGCCAGCAGCCAAGACTTTACTAGAGAGCAGTTCTTC; CDR3: CASSQDFTREQFF
D: TRBD1; V: TRBV12-3/TRBV12-4; size: many; J: TRBJ1-2; DNA: TGTGCCAGCAGTGCCGGGACAGATTATGGCTACACCTTC; CDR3: CASSAGTDYGYTF
D: TRBD2; V: TRBV15; size: -; J: TRBJ2-1; DNA: TGTGCCACCAGCACGGGGAGGGTACCTGAGCAGTTCTTC; CDR3: CATSTGRVPEQFF
D: -; V: TRBV20-1; size: few; J: TRBJ2-5; DNA: TGCAGTACTAGATGGGGGGAAGAGACCCAGTACTTC; CDR3: CSTRWGEETQYF